These T cell receptor beta chains were read from a single sample in a study of T cell repertoires in cytomegalovirus infection. In TCRdb, the reads were re-called with MiXCR into one record per CDR3 protein. The table lists 450,000 to 650,000 distinct CDR3 sequences, about 40% of them singletons. Antigens for these TCRs are unknown. The input for sequencing was cultured PBMCs, taken from culture after CMV antigen stimulation. The receptors originated from a human donor in good health (CMV status not recorded). Some clones in this sample may be carry-over from other donors' samples. Each CDR3 is given with its conserved first and last residue. The order of the fields is clone size, V gene, D gene, J gene, CDR3 DNA, CDR3 protein. A D gene is named only where the DNA matches it firmly. Clone size is given for some rows only: seen once, a few or many times, or a class if the clone is expanded.

>NA|TRBV12-3/TRBV12-4|NA|TRBJ1-2
TGTGCCAGCAGTCCTAGGGCGGAGAACTATGGCTACACCTTC
CASSPRAENYGYTF
>NA|TRBV10-3|NA|TRBJ2-1
TGTGCCATCTCTGGGCAGGGGCCGGACAATGAGCAGTTCTTC
CAISGQGPDNEQFF
>few|TRBV7-6|NA|TRBJ1-4
TGTGCCAGCAGCATCCGGCCGGGAGGGGTGACTAATGAAAAACTGTTTTTT
CASSIRPGGVTNEKLFF
>few|TRBV7-8|NA|TRBJ1-2
TGTGCCAGCAGCTTAGAAGGGGCTCCGGATGGCTACACCTTC
CASSLEGAPDGYTF
>NA|TRBV5-8|TRBD1|TRBJ1-5
TGTGCCAGCAGCTTGGGGGACAGGGGGCGGCCCCAGCATTTT
CASSLGDRGRPQHF
>NA|TRBV6-1|NA|TRBJ1-6
TGTGCCAGCAGTGAAGAGGGAAGCTCCTATAATTCACCCCTCCACTTT
CASSEEGSSYNSPLHF
>NA|TRBV25-1|NA|TRBJ1-1
TGTGCCAGCAGTTGGACGGGGGGCGGGACTGAAGCTTTCTTT
CASSWTGGGTEAFF
>NA|TRBV7-6|TRBD2|TRBJ2-3
TGTGCCAGCAGCTTAAACGGGGGGAGCACAGATACGCAGTATTTT
CASSLNGGSTDTQYF
>NA|TRBV2|NA|TRBJ1-5
TGTGCCAGCAGTGAAATAGGTCAGCCCCAGCATTTT
CASSEIGQPQHF
>few|TRBV7-2|TRBD2|TRBJ2-3
TGTGCCAGCAGCTTAAGGGGCGGGGGGGCAGGAGATACGCAGTATTTT
CASSLRGGGAGDTQYF
>NA|TRBV12-3/TRBV12-4|NA|TRBJ1-3
TGTGCCAGCAGTTTTCAAGGCGGAACCAACACCATATATTTT
CASSFQGGTNTIYF
>NA|TRBV7-6|NA|TRBJ1-5
TGTGCCAGCAGCCGATCCCAGGACGGTTCACCCCAGCATTTT
CASSRSQDGSPQHF
>few|TRBV7-2|NA|TRBJ2-1
TGTGCCAGCAGCTTAGAAGGGACCAATGAGCAGTTCTTC
CASSLEGTNEQFF
>few|TRBV7-8|NA|TRBJ1-1
TGTGCCAGCAGCTTATCTGGGCGGCACACTGAAGCTTTCTTT
CASSLSGRHTEAFF
>NA|TRBV10-3|NA|TRBJ2-4
TGTGCCATCAGTGAGTCTAAGTCGGCCAAAAACATTCAGTACTTC
CAISESKSAKNIQYF
>few|TRBV5-1|NA|TRBJ2-2
TGCGCCAGCAGCTTAGGAGCAGGGGAAACCGGGGAGCTGTTTTTT
CASSLGAGETGELFF
>few|TRBV6-1|TRBD2|TRBJ2-3
TGTGCCAGCAGTAAGGGGCGGGGGTCTGGCACAGATACGCAGTATTTT
CASSKGRGSGTDTQYF
>few|TRBV6-1|TRBD2|TRBJ2-3
TGTGCCAGCAGTGAAGCTCTAAGGGCTAGCGGACGCACAGATACGCAGTATTTT
CASSEALRASGRTDTQYF
>NA|TRBV7-8|TRBD2|TRBJ2-1
TGTGCCAGCAGCTTAGCGAATCCTAGCGGGAGATACGAGCGCGAGCAGTTCTTC
CASSLANPSGRYEREQFF
>NA|TRBV7-2|NA|TRBJ2-5
TGTGCCAGCAGCGCAGATCCTAGAGAGACCCAGTACTTC
CASSADPRETQYF
>many|TRBV7-9|NA|TRBJ2-3
TGTGCCAGCAGCTTAGTGTCAGGGAGAGATACGCAGTATTTT
CASSLVSGRDTQYF
>NA|TRBV7-8|TRBD2|TRBJ2-2
TGTGCCAGCAGCCCGAGGAGGAGCGCGGGGGGCGGCACCGGGGAGCTGTTTTTT
CASSPRRSAGGGTGELFF
>few|TRBV27|TRBD2|TRBJ2-1
TGTGCCAGCAGCGACTCTAGCGGAAACAATGAGCAGTTCTTC
CASSDSSGNNEQFF
>NA|TRBV10-3|TRBD1|TRBJ2-1
TGTGCCATCAGGACCGGGACAGGGGGTTACAATGAGCAGTTCTTC
CAIRTGTGGYNEQFF
>NA|TRBV2|NA|TRBJ2-5
TGTGCCAGCAGTGATCTGCGGGGTCTAGAGACCCAGTACTTC
CASSDLRGLETQYF
>few|TRBV7-2|NA|TRBJ2-7
TGTGCCAGCAGCTTAGCGTCTTCGACTCCTACACAACCTTATGAGCAGTACTTC
CASSLASSTPTQPYEQYF
>few|TRBV10-3|TRBD2|TRBJ2-2
TGTGCCATCGGGCTAGCGGGAGGGCCGGGCGTCACCGGGGAGCTGTTTTTT
CAIGLAGGPGVTGELFF
>few|TRBV7-6|NA|TRBJ1-1
TGTGCCAGCAGCTCATATTGGAACACTGAAGCTTTCTTT
CASSSYWNTEAFF
>NA|TRBV7-2|NA|TRBJ1-4
TGTGCCAGCAAACAGGTTGATAATGAAAAACTGTTTTTT
CASKQVDNEKLFF
>NA|TRBV2|NA|TRBJ1-1
TGTGCCAGCAGTGAAGGGTTTAGTAGTTCTATTGCTGAAGCTTTCTTT
CASSEGFSSSIAEAFF